This T cell receptor beta chain was obtained from a study of cytomegalovirus exposure and HLA in healthy donors. General study points: Among CMV-associated TCR beta chains, most appeared HLA-restricted in a later analysis. Later, an analysis showed that TCR beta chains associated with HLA were more clonally expanded than others that were equally common.

Germline assignment: CDR1 SEHNR and CDR2 FQNEAQ (reference sequence). The CDR3 is made up of 14 amino acids. V was clipped by 2 bases and J by 2 bases, with 7 bases between them. Of note for this clone: The antigen remains undetermined.

The PCR used 60 Vbeta and 13 Jbeta primers. Data came from immunoSEQ multiplex PCR; TCRdb stores just in-frame clones and leaves some out. The sample consists of 100,000 to 150,000 clones, approximately 77% of them appearing once. The sequence came from a man younger than 30 in good health and CMV-seronegative. The material sequenced was PBMCs. The V and J genes are TRBV7-9 and TRBJ1-3; D might be TRBD1 (5 bases). The CDR3 loop reads CASSLPGAGNTIYF. CDR3 DNA sequence: TGTGCCAGCAGCTTACCGGGGGCTGGAAACACCATATATTTT.